A single sample is the source of the 14 T cell receptor beta chains below, sequenced in a study of shared clonotypes between healthy human individuals. The protocol was immunoSEQ multiplex PCR, while the TCRdb copy is restricted to in-frame clones and leaves out a portion. In the table there are fewer than 350,000 clones, around 86% of which are singletons. The source material was memory CD8+ T cells sorted from blood. As for subset: CD45RO+ cells pooled with CCR7-negative TemRA cells. The receptors originated from a man younger than 30 in good health.

The rearrangement uses TRBV7-5 and TRBJ2-5. TRBV7-5 is termed a pseudogene. The CDR3 consists of 16 residues. CDR3 loop: CARSGTTGEPVRTQYF. CDR3 DNA: TGTGCCAGAAGCGGGACCACCGGGGAGCCCGTCAGGACCCAGTACTTC.

The count of this clone is one. The rearrangement links TRBV7-9 to TRBJ2-2, with unresolved D. This CDR3 is built from 14 residues. Trimming stripped 7 bases from V and 1 base from J, with 10 bases between. Germline CDR1 is SEHNR and CDR2 is FQNEAQ (reference sequence). The CDR3 reads CASISLENTGELFF. The CDR3 bases are TGTGCCAGCATCAGTCTAGAGAACACCGGGGAGCTGTTTTTT. The full variable domain, its missing parts supplied by reference TRBV7-9 and TRBJ2-2, is DTGVSQNPRHKITKRGQNVTFRCDPISEHNRLYWYRQTLGQGPEFLTYFQNEAQLEKSRLLSDRFSAERPKGSFSTLEIQRTEQGDSAMYLCASISLENTGELFFGEGSRLTVL.

The chain joins TRBV28 to TRBJ1-2, with D unresolved. The germline gives CDR1 MDHEN, CDR2 SYDVKM. The CDR3 is made up of 12 amino acids. The V and J ends lost 6 bases and 7 bases respectively, with 12 bases between them. CDR3 DNA: TGTGCCAGCAGCCCCGGAGGGTTTGGCTACACCTTC. Residues: CASSPGGFGYTF.

The gene calls are TRBV5-1 and TRBJ2-1, with TRBD2 identical over 16 bases. The CDR3 has 15 amino acids. The J segment lost 7 bases and the V segment lost 4 bases, leaving 2 bases of the junction unmatched. In germline, CDR1 is SGHRS, CDR2 YFSETQ. CDR3 DNA sequence: TGCGCCAGCAGCATGGGACTAGCGGGAGGGAATGAGCAGTTCTTC. Translating gives CASSMGLAGGNEQFF.

The V and J genes are TRBV27 and TRBJ2-7; tentative D call: TRBD2 (5 bases). The CDR3 is 17 amino acids. Per the germline V gene, CDR1 is MNHEY and CDR2 is SMNVEV (reference sequence). V was clipped by 5 bases and J by 5 bases, with 25 bases between them. CDR3 protein: CASSPSSGETLLHEQYF. The CDR3 coding sequence is TGTGCCAGCAGTCCGAGCTCCGGGGAAACCCTTCTCCACGAGCAGTACTTC.

V is TRBV13 and J is TRBJ2-7, with no clear D. V lost 1 base and J 6 bases, leaving 10 bases between the germline ends. Germline CDR1 is PRHDT and CDR2 is FYEKMQ (reference sequence). CDR3 length: 13 residues. CDR3 sequence (DNA): TGTGCCAGCAGCTTAGCGGCCCTCAGCGAGCAGTACTTC. Residues: CASSLAALSEQYF.

CDR3 DNA: TGTGCTAGTGGTATGGGAGAGAACTATGGCTACACCTTC. Its protein product is CASGMGENYGYTF. The chain is built from TRBV12-5 and TRBJ1-2, with no clear D. Germline loops: CDR1 LGHNT, CDR2 FRNRAP. The CDR3 length is 13 residues. V was shortened by 5 bases and J by 2 bases, with 9 bases between the two germline ends.

This chain uses TRBV7-9 with TRBJ2-7; either TRBD1 or TRBD2 may fit D (5 bases each). Germline V CDR1 and CDR2: SEHNR, FQNEAQ (reference sequence). The ends were cut back, 5 bases at V and 0 bases at J, with 17 bases in the middle. This CDR3 is built from 16 residues. The DNA for the CDR3 is TGTGCCAGCAGCACCACCGGGACGGATTTCTCCTACGAGCAGTACTTC. Protein product: CASSTTGTDFSYEQYF.

The V and J genes are TRBV6-6 and TRBJ1-5; D is uncertain. The CDR3 totals 14 residues. V was trimmed by 7 bases and J by 4 bases, leaving 14 bases between them. Germline lookup yields CDR1 MNHNY and CDR2 SVGAGI (reference sequence). CDR3: CASISGPENQPQHF. CDR3 nucleotides: TGTGCCAGCATCTCGGGCCCCGAAAATCAGCCCCAGCATTTT.

The CDR3: CASSVGDLTGGGETQYF. CDR3 in DNA: TGTGCCAGCAGCGTAGGGGACCTGACAGGGGGCGGGGAGACCCAGTACTTC. The chain employs TRBV9 and TRBJ2-5; 10 nucleotides line up with TRBD1. The CDR3 runs 17 residues. V was pared by 0 bases and J by 5 bases, with 10 bases of the junction left unmatched. The V gene's germline CDR1 is SGDLS and CDR2 YYNGEE.

The J gene is TRBJ1-2, the V gene TRBV5-6; 10 bases match TRBD1. Germline assignment: CDR1 SGHDT and CDR2 YYEEEE. V shed 4 bases and J 4 bases; nucleotides not matched to a gene: 7. This CDR3 region has 15 residues. The chain's CDR3 is CASSPRQGAFYGYTF. CDR3 DNA: TGTGCCAGCAGCCCTCGACAGGGGGCTTTCTATGGCTACACCTTC.

This sequence joins TRBV4-1 and TRBJ1-3; D gene uncertain. Germline values: CDR1 MGHRA, CDR2 YSYEKL. CDR3 size: 13 residues. The germline V and J ends were trimmed by 5 bases and 4 bases, with 9 bases remaining between them. The CDR3 protein is CASSDDSGNTIYF. For the CDR3, the DNA is TGCGCCAGCAGCGATGACTCCGGAAACACCATATATTTT.

V gene TRBV7-9 combines with J gene TRBJ2-5; the D is unclear. The CDR3 is 12 residues long. CDR1 and CDR2 (germline): SEHNR, FQNEAQ (reference sequence). The ends were cut back, 1 base at V and 7 bases at J, with 7 bases in the middle. CDR3 residues: CASSLGEGTQYF. The DNA of the CDR3 is TGTGCCAGCAGCTTAGGGGAAGGGACCCAGTACTTC.

The genes are TRBV28 and TRBJ2-1; D gene ambiguous. Trimming shortened V by 6 bases and J by 4 bases, and 10 bases separated the two germline ends. The CDR3 length is 13 residues. Germline V gives CDR1 MDHEN, CDR2 SYDVKM. CDR3 sequence reads: CASSEAEYNEQFF. In nucleotides, the CDR3 is TGTGCCAGCAGCGAGGCTGAATACAATGAGCAGTTCTTC.